These 20 T cell receptor beta chains came from one sample sequenced in a study of T-cell memory formation after mild COVID-19. TCRdb ran MiXCR on the 5' RACE reads and lists one entry per CDR3 protein. The sample includes 190,000 or so distinct CDR3 sequences, roughly a tenth of them seen just once. Sequenced sample: PBMCs or a T cell subset sorted from them (not recorded which). The receptors were sampled from a man between 18 and 29 years old who had mild COVID-19 (a few samples of this study predate the infection). Cell type and time point are not known.

This clonotype was seen a handful of times. The rearrangement joins TRBV6-2 or TRBV6-3 to TRBJ1-5; D call uncertain. V lost 7 bases, J lost 0 bases, and 7 bases lay in between. CDR3 length: 13 amino acids. From germline, CDR1 is MNHEY and CDR2 SVGEGT. The CDR3 nucleotides are TGTGCCAGCAAACGTGATAGCAATCAGCCCCAGCATTTT. Its protein is CASKRDSNQPQHF.

This clonotype was found a few times. V is TRBV6-6 and J is TRBJ2-7; D possibly uses TRBD1 or TRBD2 (6 bases each). CDR1 is MNHNY, CDR2 SVGAGI, per germline (reference sequence). V was clipped by 2 bases and J by 7 bases, with 12 bases between them. The CDR3 spans 13 residues. DNA for the CDR3: TGTGCCAGCAGTTACACGGGGGCGGGAGAGCAGTACGTC. Its translation: CASSYTGAGEQYV.

The chain is built from TRBV7-9 and TRBJ1-1; D gene unclear. This CDR3 is built from 13 residues. Trimming pared 8 bases from V and 5 bases from J, leaving 15 bases between. In germline, CDR1 is SEHNR, CDR2 FQNEAQ (reference sequence). The CDR3 coding sequence is TGTGCCAGCCACTTTACCCCGGAGACTGAAGCTTTCTTT. Its translation is CASHFTPETEAFF.

The CDR3 DNA reads as TGTGCCAGCAGCCAAATGCAACGGGAGACCCAGTACTTC. Its protein product is CASSQMQRETQYF. V gene TRBV14 combines with J gene TRBJ2-5; D is undetermined. This CDR3 spans 13 amino acids. Looked up from germline, CDR1 is SGHDN and CDR2 is FVKESK. The germline V and J ends were trimmed by 2 bases and 5 bases, with 9 bases remaining between them.

V gene TRBV12-3 or TRBV12-4 combines with J gene TRBJ1-5, with TRBD1 identical over 7 bases. The V and J ends lost 6 bases and 1 base, in that order; junction bases with no gene match: 9. There are 16 residues in the CDR3. The CDR3 nucleotides read TGTGCCAGCAGCGGACAGGAGAGGTGGAGCAATCAGCCCCAGCATTTT. Its translation: CASSGQERWSNQPQHF.

V usage is TRBV5-1 and J usage is TRBJ1-2; 7 nucleotides line up with TRBD1. The CDR3 length is 16 residues. Germline loops: CDR1 SGHRS, CDR2 YFSETQ. Unmatched junction bases numbered 11, after V lost 4 bases and J lost 2 bases. In DNA form, the CDR3 reads TGCGCCAGCAGCCCGAGTGCCGGGACAGCCAACTATGGCTACACCTTC. Encoded protein: CASSPSAGTANYGYTF.

This clonotype turned up a few times. This sequence joins TRBV20-1 and TRBJ1-2; D unclear. The CDR3 runs 11 residues. Germline-derived CDR1 and CDR2 are DFQATT and SNEGSKA (reference sequence). CDR3 region: CGYSSNYGYTF. The CDR3 nucleotides are TGCGGATACAGTTCTAACTATGGCTACACCTTC.

Ten or more counts support this clonotype. The chain links TRBV5-1 to TRBJ2-3, with D hard to call. The CDR3 has 11 amino acids. The V gene lost 0 bases and the J gene lost 8 bases, with 4 bases spanning the gap. Germline CDR1 reads SGHRS; CDR2 reads YFSETQ. CDR3 region: CASSLEVTQYF. DNA for the CDR3: TGCGCCAGCAGCTTGGAGGTTACGCAGTATTTT.

The chain is built from TRBV3-1 and TRBJ2-2; D uncertain. The CDR3 covers 14 residues. Trimming shortened V by 4 bases and J by 6 bases, and 12 bases separated the two germline ends. Per the germline V gene, CDR1 is LGHDT and CDR2 is YNNKEL (reference sequence). This chain's CDR3 is CASSPARRPGELFF. The CDR3 nucleotides read TGTGCCAGCAGCCCAGCAAGGCGTCCCGGGGAGCTGTTTTTT.

This clonotype was seen more than once but under ten times. The V gene is TRBV3-1, the J gene TRBJ2-1, with 9 bases identical to TRBD2. The ends lost 4 bases at V and 2 bases at J; junction bases unmatched: 6. Germline values: CDR1 LGHDT, CDR2 YNNKEL (reference sequence). This CDR3 region has 16 residues. CDR3 protein: CASSLQGGGAYNEQFF. The CDR3 region has the DNA TGTGCCAGCAGCCTCCAGGGCGGGGGGGCCTACAATGAGCAGTTCTTC.

This clonotype was counted a few times. The chain is built from TRBV6-5 and TRBJ2-7; TRBD1 might be the D (6 bases). V shed 7 bases and J shed 6 bases, with 28 bases lying between them. This CDR3 is built from 17 residues. Germline lookup yields CDR1 MNHEY and CDR2 SVGAGI. The CDR3 DNA reads TGTGCCAGCACCCGGACAGCCCTCGGTCCACTTATACGCGAGCAGTACTTC. Its protein product is CASTRTALGPLIREQYF.

This clonotype was recorded a few times. The rearrangement joins TRBV7-3 to TRBJ2-1; D gene ambiguous. This CDR3 spans 16 amino acids. V was shortened by 2 bases and J by 9 bases, with 20 bases between the two germline ends. In germline, CDR1 is SGHTA, CDR2 FQGTGA. The CDR3 sequence is CASSLPGGPLPREQFF. For the CDR3, the DNA is TGTGCCAGCAGCTTACCAGGCGGCCCCCTCCCTCGTGAGCAGTTCTTC.

The table lists this clonotype with a few counts. The chain carries TRBV6-1 and TRBJ2-7; 8 nucleotides line up with TRBD1. Per the germline V gene, CDR1 is MNHNS and CDR2 is SASEGT. V shed 7 bases, J shed 1 base, and the junction held 6 bases outside the gene matches. The CDR3 spans 14 residues. CDR3 sequence: CASIVRDRSYEQYF. In DNA, the CDR3 is TGTGCCAGCATCGTCCGGGACAGGTCCTACGAGCAGTACTTC.

This chain joins TRBV7-9 and TRBJ2-3; D is perhaps TRBD1 or TRBD2 (5 bases each). There are 14 residues in the CDR3. Trimming removed 0 bases at V and 2 bases at J, with 6 bases between. The germline V gene encodes CDR1 SEHNR and CDR2 FQNEAQ (reference sequence). CDR3 DNA: TGTGCCAGCAGCTTAGCAGGGACCACAGATACGCAGTATTTT. Encoded protein: CASSLAGTTDTQYF.

This clonotype was found a few times. This chain connects TRBV11-2 to TRBJ2-1; 8 bases match TRBD2. With 3 bases clipped from V and 4 bases from J, the junction kept 5 bases outside the gene matches. This CDR3 has 15 residues. CDR1 and CDR2 (germline): SGHAT, FQNNGV. The CDR3 spells CASSFRLAGYNEQFF. The CDR3 DNA reads TGTGCCAGCAGCTTCCGGCTAGCGGGTTACAATGAGCAGTTCTTC.

The sample holds a few counts of this clonotype. The J gene is TRBJ1-2, the V gene TRBV28, with D perhaps matching TRBD1 (5 bases). This CDR3 has 12 residues. Germline V gene sequence: CDR1 MDHEN, CDR2 SYDVKM. V shed 8 bases and J shed 8 bases, with 15 bases lying between them. The CDR3 DNA sequence: TGTGCCAGCGGGAGGGGAATTGGCGGCTACACCTTC. Translating it yields CASGRGIGGYTF.

This clonotype was detected many times. The rearrangement links TRBV5-6 to TRBJ2-1; 7 nucleotides align to TRBD2. The V segment lost 4 bases and the J segment 0 bases; nucleotides outside the gene matches: 7. There are 16 residues in the CDR3. In germline, CDR1 is SGHDT, CDR2 YYEEEE. The CDR3 region is CASSGVAGDSYNEQFF. DNA for the CDR3: TGTGCCAGCAGCGGGGTGGCGGGGGACTCCTACAATGAGCAGTTCTTC.

The chain couples TRBV9 to TRBJ2-2, with TRBD2 as a possible D gene (7 bases). The CDR3 has 16 residues. V lost 0 bases, J lost 9 bases, and 18 bases lay in between. Per the germline V gene, CDR1 is SGDLS and CDR2 is YYNGEE. CDR3 region: CASSVDGGANVRELFF. DNA of the CDR3: TGTGCCAGCAGCGTAGATGGGGGGGCGAATGTCCGGGAGCTGTTTTTT.

To note about this clonotype: One end of the junction does not line up with germline, which may come from a read error. The gene calls are TRBV6-2 or TRBV6-3 and TRBJ1-1; D ambiguous. The CDR3 loop spans 13 amino acids. Looked up from germline, CDR1 is MNHEY and CDR2 is SVGEGT. DNA for the CDR3: TGTTCCAGCATTTTCGATGGGAACACTGAAGCTTTCTTT. Its translation: CSSIFDGNTEAFF.

In this sample, this clonotype turned up many times. The J gene is TRBJ2-1, the V gene TRBV7-6; TRBD1 might be the D (7 bases). Between the trimmed V and J ends, which lost 6 bases and 8 bases, there was a span of 20 bases. The CDR3 loop spans 15 amino acids. Germline CDR1 and CDR2: SGHVS and FNYEAQ. CDR3 sequence reads: CASSNPPGGLHEQFF. The CDR3 nucleotides read TGTGCCAGCAGTAACCCTCCAGGGGGGCTGCATGAGCAGTTCTTC.